This is a list of T cell receptor beta chains from one sample in a study of beta chain features in type 1 diabetes. Profiled with immunoSEQ multiplex PCR; TCRdb holds only in-frame clones, not every one. There are over 150,000 clones in the sample; roughly 8% occur only once, and approximately 0.69% lies in the top ten. The sequencing sample was made of central memory CD4+ T cells from blood. Receptor source: a young man in good health. Each CDR3 is given with its conserved first and last residue. A D gene is named only where the DNA matches it firmly. Part of the rows lack a size; the others show once, few, many or a class for expanded clones.

V gene: TRBV6-6; J gene: TRBJ1-1; D gene: TRBD1; clone size: .; CDR3 DNA: TGTGCCAGCAGCCCGCAGGAAGGGGGCGGCACTGAAGCTTTCTTT; CDR3 protein: CASSPQEGGGTEAFF
V gene: TRBV2; J gene: TRBJ1-1; D gene: .; clone size: few; CDR3 DNA: TGTGCCAGCAGTGATCAGGGTGGGGACACTGAAGCTTTCTTT; CDR3 protein: CASSDQGGDTEAFF
V gene: TRBV11-2; J gene: TRBJ2-1; D gene: TRBD2; clone size: few; CDR3 DNA: TGTGCCAGCAGCCCCACTCGGGGGGGCCTAGATGAGCAGTTCTTC; CDR3 protein: CASSPTRGGLDEQFF
V gene: TRBV6-1; J gene: TRBJ1-5; D gene: TRBD1; clone size: .; CDR3 DNA: TGTGCCAGCAGGCGACAGGGGAAGCAGCCCCAGCATTTT; CDR3 protein: CASRRQGKQPQHF
V gene: TRBV18; J gene: TRBJ2-7; D gene: TRBD2; clone size: many; CDR3 DNA: TGTGCCAGCTCGCCCGGGACTAGCGGGAGCACGCAGTACTTC; CDR3 protein: CASSPGTSGSTQYF
V gene: TRBV11-2; J gene: TRBJ1-4; D gene: .; clone size: few; CDR3 DNA: TGTGCCAGCAGCGTCTACAGGGAAGCTAATGAAAAACTGTTTTTT; CDR3 protein: CASSVYREANEKLFF
V gene: TRBV7-2; J gene: TRBJ1-1; D gene: .; clone size: few; CDR3 DNA: TGTGCCAGCAGCTTAGCGCCGAGTGAAGCTTTCTTT; CDR3 protein: CASSLAPSEAFF
V gene: TRBV5-6; J gene: TRBJ1-5; D gene: TRBD1; clone size: .; CDR3 DNA: TGTGCCAGCAGCACGACAGGGGGACCTCAGCCCCAGCATTTT; CDR3 protein: CASSTTGGPQPQHF
V gene: TRBV5-1; J gene: TRBJ2-7; D gene: TRBD1; clone size: few; CDR3 DNA: TGCGCCAGCAGGGCAGGGGGCACCGAGCAGTACTTC; CDR3 protein: CASRAGGTEQYF
V gene: TRBV9; J gene: TRBJ2-1; D gene: .; clone size: few; CDR3 DNA: TGTGCCAGCAGCGTAGAGGGAGACGGTGAGCAGTTCTTC; CDR3 protein: CASSVEGDGEQFF
V gene: TRBV7-9; J gene: TRBJ1-5; D gene: TRBD1; clone size: .; CDR3 DNA: TGTGCCAGCAGCGGGGACAGGGGTCTTCAGCCCCAGCATTTT; CDR3 protein: CASSGDRGLQPQHF
V gene: TRBV18; J gene: TRBJ2-1; D gene: .; clone size: few; CDR3 DNA: TGTGCCAGCTCACCGTCCGACTACTACAATGAGCAGTTCTTC; CDR3 protein: CASSPSDYYNEQFF
V gene: TRBV28; J gene: TRBJ1-3; D gene: .; clone size: few; CDR3 DNA: TGTGCCAGCAGTCCCGGTGGCAGGGGTGAAGGAAACACCATATATTTT; CDR3 protein: CASSPGGRGEGNTIYF
V gene: TRBV25-1; J gene: TRBJ2-5; D gene: TRBD1; clone size: few; CDR3 DNA: TGTGCCAGCAGTGAATGGGGGACAGGGAAAGAGACCCAGTACTTC; CDR3 protein: CASSEWGTGKETQYF
V gene: TRBV6-1; J gene: TRBJ1-2; D gene: TRBD1; clone size: once; CDR3 DNA: TGTGCCAGCAGTGGGACAGGGAGAAATGGCTACACCTTC; CDR3 protein: CASSGTGRNGYTF
V gene: TRBV20-1; J gene: TRBJ2-7; D gene: TRBD1; clone size: many; CDR3 DNA: TGCAGTGCAGGGACAGGCTACGAGCAGTACTTC; CDR3 protein: CSAGTGYEQYF
V gene: TRBV4-1; J gene: TRBJ1-2; D gene: .; clone size: .; CDR3 DNA: TGCGCCAGCAGCCTGGGCATGGTCAGCCTCTATGGCTACACCTTC; CDR3 protein: CASSLGMVSLYGYTF
V gene: TRBV7-3; J gene: TRBJ2-3; D gene: TRBD2; clone size: few; CDR3 DNA: TGTGCCAGCAGCTCGACCGGGGGGGATACGCAGTATTTT; CDR3 protein: CASSSTGGDTQYF
V gene: TRBV6-1; J gene: TRBJ2-5; D gene: TRBD1; clone size: .; CDR3 DNA: TGTGCCAGCAGTAAAACAGGGGGCCGAGAGACCCAGTACTTC; CDR3 protein: CASSKTGGRETQYF
V gene: TRBV29-1; J gene: TRBJ2-5; D gene: .; clone size: many; CDR3 DNA: TGCAGCGCCCCGGTTCTCAGTACGGGGACCCAGTACTTC; CDR3 protein: CSAPVLSTGTQYF
V gene: TRBV5-4; J gene: TRBJ2-7; D gene: .; clone size: many; CDR3 DNA: TGTGCCAGCAGCTTGGGAGGGAGCCCCTACGAGCAGTACTTC; CDR3 protein: CASSLGGSPYEQYF
V gene: TRBV6-1; J gene: TRBJ1-1; D gene: .; clone size: .; CDR3 DNA: TGTGCCAGCAGCTTCGAGTACACTGAAGCTTTCTTT; CDR3 protein: CASSFEYTEAFF
V gene: TRBV29-1; J gene: TRBJ2-1; D gene: .; clone size: many; CDR3 DNA: TGCAGCGGTGGACAGCTTCAGATAAATGAGCAGTTCTTC; CDR3 protein: CSGGQLQINEQFF
V gene: TRBV6-6; J gene: TRBJ2-5; D gene: .; clone size: few; CDR3 DNA: TGTGCCAGCAGAGGGGGGGGAGAGACCCAGTACTTC; CDR3 protein: CASRGGGETQYF
V gene: TRBV5-1; J gene: TRBJ2-1; D gene: .; clone size: few; CDR3 DNA: TGCGCCAGCAGCTTGGGGGGCGTTAGCTCCTACAATGAGCAGTTCTTC; CDR3 protein: CASSLGGVSSYNEQFF
V gene: TRBV4-3; J gene: TRBJ1-3; D gene: .; clone size: many; CDR3 DNA: TGCGCCAGCAGCCAACAGACAGGTGCTGGAAACACCATATATTTT; CDR3 protein: CASSQQTGAGNTIYF
V gene: TRBV19; J gene: TRBJ1-6; D gene: .; clone size: .; CDR3 DNA: TGTGCCAGTAGTATGGAAGGGGGAAGCCTCCACTTT; CDR3 protein: CASSMEGGSLHF
V gene: TRBV28; J gene: TRBJ2-2; D gene: TRBD1; clone size: .; CDR3 DNA: TGTGCCAGTAAACGTCCGGGACAGGGGACATCCGGGGAGCTGTTTTTT; CDR3 protein: CASKRPGQGTSGELFF
V gene: TRBV9; J gene: TRBJ2-1; D gene: .; clone size: few; CDR3 DNA: TGTGCCAGCAGCGTGATGGGCAGGTCTGCCCTCGATGAGCAGTTCTTC; CDR3 protein: CASSVMGRSALDEQFF
V gene: TRBV5-5; J gene: TRBJ2-3; D gene: TRBD1; clone size: .; CDR3 DNA: TGTGCCAGCAGCACTACCGAGAGGGGGCCATCCACAGATACGCAGTATTTT; CDR3 protein: CASSTTERGPSTDTQYF
V gene: TRBV5-1; J gene: TRBJ2-2; D gene: .; clone size: .; CDR3 DNA: TGCGCCAGCGGCCCGGGACACACGAACACCGGGGAGCTGTTTTTT; CDR3 protein: CASGPGHTNTGELFF
V gene: TRBV7-2; J gene: TRBJ2-1; D gene: TRBD2; clone size: few; CDR3 DNA: TGTGCCAGCGGGCGGGGGGGGCAAAATGAGCAGTTCTTC; CDR3 protein: CASGRGGQNEQFF
V gene: TRBV27; J gene: TRBJ1-2; D gene: TRBD1; clone size: few; CDR3 DNA: TGTGCCAGCAGTTATAAGGGGGCAAACTATGGCTACACCTTC; CDR3 protein: CASSYKGANYGYTF